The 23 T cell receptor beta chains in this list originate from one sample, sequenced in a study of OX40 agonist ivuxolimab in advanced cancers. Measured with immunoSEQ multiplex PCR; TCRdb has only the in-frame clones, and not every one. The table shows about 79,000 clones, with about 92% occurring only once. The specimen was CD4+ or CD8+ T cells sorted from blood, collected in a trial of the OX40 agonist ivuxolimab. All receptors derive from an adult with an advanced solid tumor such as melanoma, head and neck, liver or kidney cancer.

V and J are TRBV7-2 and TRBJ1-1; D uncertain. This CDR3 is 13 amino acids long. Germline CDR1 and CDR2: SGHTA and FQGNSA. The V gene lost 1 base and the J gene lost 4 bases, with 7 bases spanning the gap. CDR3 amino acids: CASSLDQSTEAFF. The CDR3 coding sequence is TGTGCCAGCAGCTTAGACCAGAGCACTGAAGCTTTCTTT.

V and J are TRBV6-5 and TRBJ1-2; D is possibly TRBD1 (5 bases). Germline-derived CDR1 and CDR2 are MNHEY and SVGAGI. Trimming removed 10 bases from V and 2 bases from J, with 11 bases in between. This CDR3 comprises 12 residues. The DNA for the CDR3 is TGTGCCACCAAGAGGGGAAACTATGGCTACACCTTC. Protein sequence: CATKRGNYGYTF.

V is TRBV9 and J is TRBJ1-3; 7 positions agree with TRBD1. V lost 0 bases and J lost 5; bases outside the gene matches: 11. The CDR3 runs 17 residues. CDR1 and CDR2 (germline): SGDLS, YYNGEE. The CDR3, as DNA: TGTGCCAGCAGCGTAGAAGGCGGGGGACAGCCTAGAAACACCATATATTTT. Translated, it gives CASSVEGGGQPRNTIYF.

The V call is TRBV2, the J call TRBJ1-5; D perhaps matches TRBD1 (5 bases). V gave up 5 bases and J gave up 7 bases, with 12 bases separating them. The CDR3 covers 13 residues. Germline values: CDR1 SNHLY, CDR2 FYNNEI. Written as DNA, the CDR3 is TGTGCCAGCAGTCAGGGAGTTGAACAGCCCCAGCATTTT. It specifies CASSQGVEQPQHF.

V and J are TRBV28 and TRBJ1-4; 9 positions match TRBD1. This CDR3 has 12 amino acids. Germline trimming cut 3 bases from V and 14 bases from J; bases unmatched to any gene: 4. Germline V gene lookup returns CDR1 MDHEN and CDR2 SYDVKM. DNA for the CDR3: TGTGCCAGCAGTTTGGACAGGGGAGGGCTGTTTTTT. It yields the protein CASSLDRGGLFF.

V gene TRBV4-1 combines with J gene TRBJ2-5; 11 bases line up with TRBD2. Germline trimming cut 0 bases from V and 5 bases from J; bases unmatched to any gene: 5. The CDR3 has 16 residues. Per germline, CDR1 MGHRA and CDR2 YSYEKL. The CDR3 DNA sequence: TGCGCCAGCAGCCAAGATATAGCGGGGGGGCGGGAGACCCAGTACTTC. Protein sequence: CASSQDIAGGRETQYF.

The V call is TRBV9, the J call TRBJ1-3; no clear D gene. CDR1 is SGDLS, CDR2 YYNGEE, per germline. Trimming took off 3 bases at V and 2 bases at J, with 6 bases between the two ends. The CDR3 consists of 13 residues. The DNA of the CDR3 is TGTGCCAGCAGCGCCCTTACTGGAAACACCATATATTTT. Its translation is CASSALTGNTIYF.

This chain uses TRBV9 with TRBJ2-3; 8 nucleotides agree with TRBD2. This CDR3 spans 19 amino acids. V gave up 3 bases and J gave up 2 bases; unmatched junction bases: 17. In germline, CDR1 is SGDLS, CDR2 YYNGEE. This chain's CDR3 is CASSASPSGGGGSTDTQYF. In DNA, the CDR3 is TGTGCCAGCAGCGCGAGCCCCTCCGGGGGCGGGGGGTCCACAGATACGCAGTATTTT.

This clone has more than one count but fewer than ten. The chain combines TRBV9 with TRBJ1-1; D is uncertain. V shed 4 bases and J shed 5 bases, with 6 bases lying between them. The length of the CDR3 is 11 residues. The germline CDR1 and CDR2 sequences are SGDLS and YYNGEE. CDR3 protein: CASSSGTEAFF. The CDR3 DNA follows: TGTGCCAGCAGCTCAGGAACTGAAGCTTTCTTT.

CDR3 loop: CASSLPRKRPTF. As DNA, the CDR3 is TGTGCCAGCAGCTTACCCCGGAAACGACCCACCTTC. This chain links TRBV7-9 with TRBJ1-2; D remains unclear. The CDR3 loop spans 12 amino acids. V lost 2 bases to trimming and J lost 13 bases, with 14 bases between them. CDR1 SEHNR and CDR2 FQNEAQ come from the germline V gene (reference sequence).

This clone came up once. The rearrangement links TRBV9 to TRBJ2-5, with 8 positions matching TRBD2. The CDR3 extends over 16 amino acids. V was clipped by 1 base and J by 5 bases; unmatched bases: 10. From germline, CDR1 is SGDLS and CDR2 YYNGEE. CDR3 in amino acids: CASSVQPGLAGETQYF. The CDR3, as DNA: TGTGCCAGCAGCGTACAGCCGGGGCTAGCGGGTGAGACCCAGTACTTC.

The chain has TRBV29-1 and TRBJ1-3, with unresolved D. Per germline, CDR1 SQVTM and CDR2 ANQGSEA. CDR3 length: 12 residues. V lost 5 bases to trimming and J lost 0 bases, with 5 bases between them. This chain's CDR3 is CSVTSSGNTIYF. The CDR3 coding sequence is TGCAGCGTTACCAGCTCTGGAAACACCATATATTTT.

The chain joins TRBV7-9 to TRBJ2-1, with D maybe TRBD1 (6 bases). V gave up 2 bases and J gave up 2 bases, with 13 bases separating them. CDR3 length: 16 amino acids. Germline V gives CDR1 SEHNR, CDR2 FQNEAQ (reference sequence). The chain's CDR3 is CASSLNYRDTYNEQFF. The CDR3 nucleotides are TGTGCCAGCAGCTTAAATTACAGGGATACCTACAATGAGCAGTTCTTC.

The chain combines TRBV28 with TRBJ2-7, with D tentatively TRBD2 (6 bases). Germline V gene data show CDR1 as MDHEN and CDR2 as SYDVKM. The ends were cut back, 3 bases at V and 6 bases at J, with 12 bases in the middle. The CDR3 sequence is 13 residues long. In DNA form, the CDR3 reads TGTGCCAGCAGTTTCCCCGCGGGGACCGAGCAGTACGTC. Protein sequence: CASSFPAGTEQYV.

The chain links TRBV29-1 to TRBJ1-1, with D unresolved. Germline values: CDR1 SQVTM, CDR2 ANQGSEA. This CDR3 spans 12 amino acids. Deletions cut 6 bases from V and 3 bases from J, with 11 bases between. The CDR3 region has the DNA TGCAGCGTGTCCACGAGAGACACTGAAGCTTTCTTT. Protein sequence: CSVSTRDTEAFF.

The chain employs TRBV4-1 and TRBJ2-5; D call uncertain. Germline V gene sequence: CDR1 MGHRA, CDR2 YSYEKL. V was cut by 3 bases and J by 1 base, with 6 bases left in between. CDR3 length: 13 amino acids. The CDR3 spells CASSQAFQETQYF. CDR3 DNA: TGCGCCAGCAGCCAGGCTTTCCAAGAGACCCAGTACTTC.

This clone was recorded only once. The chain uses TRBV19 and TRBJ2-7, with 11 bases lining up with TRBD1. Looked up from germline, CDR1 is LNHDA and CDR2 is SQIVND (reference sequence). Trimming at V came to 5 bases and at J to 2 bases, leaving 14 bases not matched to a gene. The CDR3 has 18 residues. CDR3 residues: CASSVRLTRTGGTYEQYF. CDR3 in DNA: TGTGCCAGTAGTGTCCGTTTAACCAGGACAGGGGGCACCTACGAGCAGTACTTC.

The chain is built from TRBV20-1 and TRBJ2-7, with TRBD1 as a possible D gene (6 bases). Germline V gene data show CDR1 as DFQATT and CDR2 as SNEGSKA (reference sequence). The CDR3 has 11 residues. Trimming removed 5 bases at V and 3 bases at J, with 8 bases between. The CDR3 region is CSAGTFYEQYV. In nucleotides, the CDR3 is TGCAGTGCTGGGACATTCTACGAGCAGTACGTC.

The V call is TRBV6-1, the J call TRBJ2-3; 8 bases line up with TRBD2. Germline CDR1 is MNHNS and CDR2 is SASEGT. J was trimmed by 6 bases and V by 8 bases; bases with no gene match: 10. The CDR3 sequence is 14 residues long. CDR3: CASDKRGGADTQYF. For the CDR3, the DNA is TGTGCCAGCGATAAACGGGGGGGCGCCGATACGCAGTATTTT.

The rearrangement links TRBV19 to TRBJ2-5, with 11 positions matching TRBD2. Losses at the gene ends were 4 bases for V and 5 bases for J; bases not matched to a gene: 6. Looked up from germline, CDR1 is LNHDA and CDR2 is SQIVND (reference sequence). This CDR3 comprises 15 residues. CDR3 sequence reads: CASSSVAGGPETQYF. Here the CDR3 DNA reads TGTGCCAGTAGTAGCGTAGCGGGGGGGCCGGAGACCCAGTACTTC.

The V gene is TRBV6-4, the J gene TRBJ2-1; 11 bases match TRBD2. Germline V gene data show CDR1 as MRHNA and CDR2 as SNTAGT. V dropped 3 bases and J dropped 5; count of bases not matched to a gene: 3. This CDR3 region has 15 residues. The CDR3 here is CASSDRSGGDNEQFF. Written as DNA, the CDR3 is TGTGCCAGCAGTGATCGTAGCGGGGGGGACAATGAGCAGTTCTTC.

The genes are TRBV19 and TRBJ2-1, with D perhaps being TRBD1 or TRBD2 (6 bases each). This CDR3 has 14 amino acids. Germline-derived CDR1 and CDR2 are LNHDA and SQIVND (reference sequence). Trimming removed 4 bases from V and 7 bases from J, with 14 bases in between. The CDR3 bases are TGTGCCAGTAGTAGCGGGGCGACAGGAAATGAGCAGTTCTTC. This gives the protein CASSSGATGNEQFF.

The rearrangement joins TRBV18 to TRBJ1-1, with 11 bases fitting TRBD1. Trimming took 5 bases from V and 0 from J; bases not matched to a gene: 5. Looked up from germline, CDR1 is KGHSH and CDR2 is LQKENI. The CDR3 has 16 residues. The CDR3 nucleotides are TGTGCCAGCTCAACCGGGACAGGGGGGCTGAACACTGAAGCTTTCTTT. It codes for CASSTGTGGLNTEAFF. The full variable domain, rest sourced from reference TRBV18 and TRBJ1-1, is NAGVMQNPRHLVRRRGQEARLRCSPMKGHSHVYWYRQLPEEGLKFMVYLQKENIIDESGMPKERFSAEFPKEGPSILRIQQVVRGDSAAYFCASSTGTGGLNTEAFFGQGTRLTVV.